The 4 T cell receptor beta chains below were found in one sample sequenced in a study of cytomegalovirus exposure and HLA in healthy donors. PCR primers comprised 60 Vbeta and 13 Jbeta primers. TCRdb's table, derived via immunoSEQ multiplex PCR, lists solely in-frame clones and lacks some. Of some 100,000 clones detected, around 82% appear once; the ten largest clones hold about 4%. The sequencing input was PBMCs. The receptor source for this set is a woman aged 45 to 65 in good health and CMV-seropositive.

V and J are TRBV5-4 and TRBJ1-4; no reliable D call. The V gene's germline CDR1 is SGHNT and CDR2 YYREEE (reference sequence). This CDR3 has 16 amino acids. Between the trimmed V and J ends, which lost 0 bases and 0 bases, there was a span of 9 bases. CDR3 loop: CASSLGSATTNEKLFF. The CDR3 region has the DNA TGTGCCAGCAGCTTGGGAAGTGCTACAACTAATGAAAAACTGTTTTTT.

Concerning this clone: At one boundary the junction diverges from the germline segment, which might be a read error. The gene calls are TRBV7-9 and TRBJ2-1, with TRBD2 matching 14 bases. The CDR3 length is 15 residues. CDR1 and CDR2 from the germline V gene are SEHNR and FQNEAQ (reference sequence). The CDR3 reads CSSRPTSGRAGEQFF. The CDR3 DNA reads TGTTCCAGCAGGCCGACTAGCGGGAGGGCCGGGGAGCAGTTCTTC. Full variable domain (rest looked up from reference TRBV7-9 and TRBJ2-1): DTGVSQNPRHKITKRGQNVTFRCDPISEHNRLYWYRQTLGQGPEFLTYFQNEAQLEKSRLLSDRFSAERPKGSFSTLEIQRTEQGDSAMYLCSSRPTSGRAGEQFFGPGTRLTVL.

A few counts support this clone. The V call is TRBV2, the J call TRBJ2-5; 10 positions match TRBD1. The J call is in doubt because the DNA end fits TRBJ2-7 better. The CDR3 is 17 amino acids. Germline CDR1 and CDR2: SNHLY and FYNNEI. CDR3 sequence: CASAPFPRTGGSYEQYF. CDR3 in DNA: TGTGCCAGCGCCCCCTTTCCGAGGACAGGGGGATCCTACGAGCAGTACTTC.

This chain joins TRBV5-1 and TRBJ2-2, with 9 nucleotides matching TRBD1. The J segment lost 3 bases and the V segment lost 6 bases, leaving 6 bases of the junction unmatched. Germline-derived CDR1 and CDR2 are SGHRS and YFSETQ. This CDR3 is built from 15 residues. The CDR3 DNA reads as TGCGCCAGCACCACGGGACAGGGTGACACCGGGGAGCTGTTTTTT. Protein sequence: CASTTGQGDTGELFF.